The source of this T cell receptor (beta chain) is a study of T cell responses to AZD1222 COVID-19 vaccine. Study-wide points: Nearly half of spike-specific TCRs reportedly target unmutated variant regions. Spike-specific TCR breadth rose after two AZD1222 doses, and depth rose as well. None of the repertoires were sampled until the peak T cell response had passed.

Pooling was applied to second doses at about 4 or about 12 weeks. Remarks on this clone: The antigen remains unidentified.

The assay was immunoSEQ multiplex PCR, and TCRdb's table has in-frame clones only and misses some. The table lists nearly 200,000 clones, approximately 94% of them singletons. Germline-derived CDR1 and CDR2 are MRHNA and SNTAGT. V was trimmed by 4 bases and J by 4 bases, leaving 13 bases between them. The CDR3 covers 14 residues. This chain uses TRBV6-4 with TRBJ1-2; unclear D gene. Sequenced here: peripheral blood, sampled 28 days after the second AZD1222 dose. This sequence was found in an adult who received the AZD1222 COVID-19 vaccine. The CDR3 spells CASSGFPEGYGYTF. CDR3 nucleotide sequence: TGTGCCAGCAGTGGCTTCCCAGAGGGCTATGGCTACACCTTC.